This T cell receptor (beta chain) originates from a study of PD-1 blockade in classical Hodgkin lymphoma. Assay used: immunoSEQ multiplex PCR; TCRdb lists only in-frame clones, some missing. The sample carries approximately 79,000 clones, about nine tenths recorded once. This CDR3 is 12 amino acids long. The germline gives CDR1 LNHDA, CDR2 SQIVND (reference sequence). V lost 5 bases and J lost 4, with 6 bases in between. All patients relapsed after autologous stem cell transplantation, and brentuximab vedotin exposure varied. The chain employs TRBV19 and TRBJ2-1, with D hard to call. The sequence was collected from a human donor with classical Hodgkin lymphoma. The specimen was peripheral blood mononuclear cells (PBMCs), collected before the second cycle of nivolumab. For the CDR3, the DNA is TGTGCCAGTAGTCCAGCTTACAATGAGCAGTTCTTC. Its protein is CASSPAYNEQFF.